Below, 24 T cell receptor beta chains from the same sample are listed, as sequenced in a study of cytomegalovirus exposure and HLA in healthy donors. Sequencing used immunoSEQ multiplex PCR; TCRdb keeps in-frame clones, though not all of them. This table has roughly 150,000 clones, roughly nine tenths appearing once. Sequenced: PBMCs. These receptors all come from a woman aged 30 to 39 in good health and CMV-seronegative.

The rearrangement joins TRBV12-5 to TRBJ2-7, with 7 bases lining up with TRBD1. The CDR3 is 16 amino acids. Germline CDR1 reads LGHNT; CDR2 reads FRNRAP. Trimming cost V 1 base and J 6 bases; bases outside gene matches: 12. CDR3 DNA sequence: TGTGCTAGTGGTTTGGGTGGGACAGAGCGGTTCGTCGAGCAGTACTTC. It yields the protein CASGLGGTERFVEQYF. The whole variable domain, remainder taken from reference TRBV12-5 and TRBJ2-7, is DARVTQTPRHKVTEMGQEVTMRCQPILGHNTVFWYRQTMMQGLELLAYFRNRAPLDDSGMPKDRFSAEMPDATLATLKIQPSEPRDSAVYFCASGLGGTERFVEQYFGPGTRLTVT.

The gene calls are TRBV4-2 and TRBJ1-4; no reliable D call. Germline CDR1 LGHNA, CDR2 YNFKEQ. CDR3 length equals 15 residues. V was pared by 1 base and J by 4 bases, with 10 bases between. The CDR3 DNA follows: TGTGCCAGCAGCCAAGGTCGGAGGGATAATGAAAAACTGTTTTTT. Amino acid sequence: CASSQGRRDNEKLFF.

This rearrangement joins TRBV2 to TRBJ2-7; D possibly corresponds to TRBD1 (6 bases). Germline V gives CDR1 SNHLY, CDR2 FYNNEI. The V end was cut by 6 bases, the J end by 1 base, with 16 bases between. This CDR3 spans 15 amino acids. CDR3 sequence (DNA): TGTGCCAGCAGCGCCGCCGGCAGGGGATCCTACGAGCAGTACTTC. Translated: CASSAAGRGSYEQYF. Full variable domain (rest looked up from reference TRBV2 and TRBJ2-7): EPEVTQTPSHQVTQMGQEVILRCVPISNHLYFYWYRQILGQKVEFLVSFYNNEISEKSEIFDDQFSVERPDGSNFTLKIRSTKLEDSAMYFCASSAAGRGSYEQYFGPGTRLTVT.

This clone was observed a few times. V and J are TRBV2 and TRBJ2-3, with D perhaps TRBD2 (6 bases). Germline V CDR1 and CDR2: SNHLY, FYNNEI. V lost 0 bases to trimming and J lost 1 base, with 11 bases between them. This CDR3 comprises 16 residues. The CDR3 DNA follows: TGTGCCAGCAGTGAAGCCGGGGGAGGAGGCACAGATACGCAGTATTTT. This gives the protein CASSEAGGGGTDTQYF.

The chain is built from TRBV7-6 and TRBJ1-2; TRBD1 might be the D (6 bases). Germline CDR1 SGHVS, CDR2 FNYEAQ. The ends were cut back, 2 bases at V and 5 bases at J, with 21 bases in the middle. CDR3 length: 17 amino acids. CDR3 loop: CASSLRQGREVLYGYTF. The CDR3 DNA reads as TGTGCCAGCAGCTTAAGGCAGGGGAGGGAGGTATTGTATGGCTACACCTTC.

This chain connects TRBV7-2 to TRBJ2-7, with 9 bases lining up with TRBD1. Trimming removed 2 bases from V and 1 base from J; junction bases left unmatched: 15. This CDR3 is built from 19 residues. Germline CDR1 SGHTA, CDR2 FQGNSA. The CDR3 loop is CASSLKGTGFSGASYEQYF. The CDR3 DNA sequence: TGTGCCAGCAGCTTAAAAGGGACAGGGTTCTCGGGTGCGTCCTACGAGCAGTACTTC.

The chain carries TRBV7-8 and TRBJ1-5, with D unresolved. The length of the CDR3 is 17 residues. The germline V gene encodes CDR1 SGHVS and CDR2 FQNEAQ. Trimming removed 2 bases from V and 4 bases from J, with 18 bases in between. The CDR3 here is CASSLISGLPPNQPQHF. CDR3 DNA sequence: TGTGCCAGCAGCTTAATCTCGGGCCTCCCCCCGAATCAGCCCCAGCATTTT.

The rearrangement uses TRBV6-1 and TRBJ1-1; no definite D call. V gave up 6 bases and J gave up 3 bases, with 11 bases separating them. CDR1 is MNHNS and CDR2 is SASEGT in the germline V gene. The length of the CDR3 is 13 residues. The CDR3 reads CASSGTIYTEAFF. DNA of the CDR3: TGTGCCAGCAGCGGCACGATATACACTGAAGCTTTCTTT.

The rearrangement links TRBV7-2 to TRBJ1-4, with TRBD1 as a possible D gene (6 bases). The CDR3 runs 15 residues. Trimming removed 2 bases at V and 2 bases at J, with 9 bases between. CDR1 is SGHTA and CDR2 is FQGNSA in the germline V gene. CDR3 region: CASSLTGTTNEKLFF. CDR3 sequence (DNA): TGTGCCAGCAGCTTAACAGGGACGACTAATGAAAAACTGTTTTTT.

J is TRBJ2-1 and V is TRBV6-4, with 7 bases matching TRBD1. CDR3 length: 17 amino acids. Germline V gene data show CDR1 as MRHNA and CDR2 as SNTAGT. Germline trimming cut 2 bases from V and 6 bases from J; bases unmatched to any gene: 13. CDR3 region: CASSDTRQGEILNEQFF. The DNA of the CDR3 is TGTGCCAGCAGTGACACTCGACAGGGAGAGATCCTCAATGAGCAGTTCTTC.

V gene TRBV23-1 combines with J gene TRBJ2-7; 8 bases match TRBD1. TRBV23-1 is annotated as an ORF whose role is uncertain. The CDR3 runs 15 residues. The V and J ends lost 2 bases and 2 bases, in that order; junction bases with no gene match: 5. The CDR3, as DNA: TGCGCCAGCAGTCAACCGGGACAGGCAACCTACGAGCAGTACTTC. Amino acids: CASSQPGQATYEQYF.

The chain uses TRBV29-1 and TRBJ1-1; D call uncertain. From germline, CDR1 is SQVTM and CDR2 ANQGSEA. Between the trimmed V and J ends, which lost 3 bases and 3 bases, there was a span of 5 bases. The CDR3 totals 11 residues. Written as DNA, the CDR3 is TGCAGCGTTGATGGGGACACTGAAGCTTTCTTT. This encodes CSVDGDTEAFF.

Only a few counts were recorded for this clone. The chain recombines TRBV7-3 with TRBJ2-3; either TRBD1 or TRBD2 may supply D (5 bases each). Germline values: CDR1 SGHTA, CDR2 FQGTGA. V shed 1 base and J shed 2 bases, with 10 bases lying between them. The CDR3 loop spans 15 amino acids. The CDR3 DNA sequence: TGTGCCAGCAGCTTAATCTCGGGACCCACAGATACGCAGTATTTT. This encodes CASSLISGPTDTQYF.

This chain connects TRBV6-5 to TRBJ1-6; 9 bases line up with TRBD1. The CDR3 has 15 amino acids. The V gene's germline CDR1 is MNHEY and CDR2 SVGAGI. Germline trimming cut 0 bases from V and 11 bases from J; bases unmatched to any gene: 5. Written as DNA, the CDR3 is TGTGCCAGCAGTTACTCAACAGGGGGCCTGACACCCCTCCACTTT. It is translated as CASSYSTGGLTPLHF.

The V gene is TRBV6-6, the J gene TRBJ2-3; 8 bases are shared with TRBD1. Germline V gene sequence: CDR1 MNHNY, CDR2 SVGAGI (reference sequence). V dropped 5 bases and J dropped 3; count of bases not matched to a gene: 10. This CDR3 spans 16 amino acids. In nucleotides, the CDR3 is TGTGCCAGCAGTACCGGGACAGGAAGGGCTACAGATACGCAGTATTTT. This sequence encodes CASSTGTGRATDTQYF.

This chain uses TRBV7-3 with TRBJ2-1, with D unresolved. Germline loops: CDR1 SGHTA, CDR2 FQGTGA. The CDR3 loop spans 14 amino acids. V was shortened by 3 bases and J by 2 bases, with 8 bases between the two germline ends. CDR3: CASSLGSAYNEQFF. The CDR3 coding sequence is TGTGCCAGCAGCTTGGGGTCGGCCTACAATGAGCAGTTCTTC.

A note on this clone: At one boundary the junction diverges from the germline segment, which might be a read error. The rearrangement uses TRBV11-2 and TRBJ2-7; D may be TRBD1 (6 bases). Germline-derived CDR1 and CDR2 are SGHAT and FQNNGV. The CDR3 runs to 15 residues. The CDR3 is CASSLTGTFSNEQYF. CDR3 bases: TGTGCCAGCAGCCTTACCGGGACATTCTCCAACGAGCAGTACTTC.

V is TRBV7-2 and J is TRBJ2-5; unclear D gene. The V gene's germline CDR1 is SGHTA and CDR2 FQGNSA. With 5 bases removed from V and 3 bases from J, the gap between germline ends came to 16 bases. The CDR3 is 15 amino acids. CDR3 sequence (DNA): TGTGCCAGCAGCCCCTCCGCCGTGTTAAAAGAGACCCAGTACTTC. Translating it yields CASSPSAVLKETQYF.

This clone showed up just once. The CDR3 nucleotides read TGCAGCGTTTCTAGGACAGGAGGCTACACCTTC. Protein sequence: CSVSRTGGYTF. The gene calls are TRBV29-1 and TRBJ1-2, with 7 bases that match TRBD1. Trimming cost V 5 bases and J 8 bases; bases outside gene matches: 5. This CDR3 is built from 11 residues. Per germline, CDR1 SQVTM and CDR2 ANQGSEA.

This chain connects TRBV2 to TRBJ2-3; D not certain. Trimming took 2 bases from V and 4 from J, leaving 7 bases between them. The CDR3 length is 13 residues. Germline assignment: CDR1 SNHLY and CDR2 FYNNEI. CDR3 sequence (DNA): TGTGCCAGCAGTGAAATGTTACCAGATACGCAGTATTTT. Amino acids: CASSEMLPDTQYF.

This CDR3 reads CATSRVDNQPQHF. In DNA form, the CDR3 reads TGTGCCACCAGCAGAGTGGATAATCAGCCCCAGCATTTT. V usage is TRBV15 and J usage is TRBJ1-5; D uncertain. This CDR3 is built from 13 residues. Trimming left V 1 base short and J 4 bases short, with 5 bases between. Germline CDR1 is LNHNV and CDR2 is YYDKDF (reference sequence). The full variable domain, its missing parts supplied by reference TRBV15 and TRBJ1-5, is DAMVIQNPRYQVTQFGKPVTLSCSQTLNHNVMYWYQQKSSQAPKLLFHYYDKDFNNEADTPDNFQSRRPNTSFCFLDIRSPGLGDTAMYLCATSRVDNQPQHFGDGTRLSIL.

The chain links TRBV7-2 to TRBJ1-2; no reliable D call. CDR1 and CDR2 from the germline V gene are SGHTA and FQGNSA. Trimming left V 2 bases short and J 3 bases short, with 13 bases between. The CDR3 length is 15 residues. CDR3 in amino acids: CASSLRSPPDYGYTF. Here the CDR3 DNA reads TGTGCCAGCAGCTTAAGGTCACCACCTGACTATGGCTACACCTTC.

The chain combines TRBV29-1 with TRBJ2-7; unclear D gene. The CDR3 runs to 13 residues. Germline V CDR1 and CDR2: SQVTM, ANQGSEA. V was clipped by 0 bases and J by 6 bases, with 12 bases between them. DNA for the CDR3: TGCAGCGTTGAAGAGGGGTTGAATAGCGAGCAGTACTTC. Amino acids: CSVEEGLNSEQYF.

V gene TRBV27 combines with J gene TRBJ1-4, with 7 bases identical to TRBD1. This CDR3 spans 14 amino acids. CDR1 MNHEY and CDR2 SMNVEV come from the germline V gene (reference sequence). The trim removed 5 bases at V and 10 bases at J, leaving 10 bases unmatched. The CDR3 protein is CASSNLGHRGKLFF. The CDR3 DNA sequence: TGTGCCAGCAGTAACCTCGGACACAGGGGAAAACTGTTTTTT.